This entry features one T cell receptor (beta chain) sequence. What it binds is unknown. One junction end disagrees with the germline gene, perhaps due to a read error. The data were obtained in a study of cytomegalovirus exposure and HLA in healthy donors. About the study: Inside one of the first data releases sat around 85 million unique TCRs taken from HLA-typed donors.

Findings and caveats of the study: Later analysis reportedly placed an Asian-associated ancestry cluster below the roughly 640-donor mean in N-insertions. Donors were assumed by presence/absence analyses to have roughly uniform sequencing depth.

Primers included in the PCR were 60 Vbeta and 13 Jbeta primers. Libraries were prepared by immunoSEQ multiplex PCR; TCRdb keeps only in-frame clonotypes and omits some of them. This sample carries 150,000 to 200,000 clones, approximately 65% of them seen once, and the ten largest clones take around 3.2%. Germline V lookup: CDR1 SNHLY, CDR2 FYNNEI. This CDR3 comprises 16 residues. The V call is TRBV2, the J call TRBJ1-3; TRBD1 aligns across 7 bases. Sequenced sample: PBMCs. The clonotype was recovered from a man in his forties in good health and CMV-seronegative. In DNA form, the CDR3 reads TGTGCCACACAAAGGGACAGAGGGAGATCTGGAAACACCGTATATTTT. Protein sequence: CATQRDRGRSGNTVYF.